A selection of T cell receptor beta chains follows, all from one sample in a study of T cell responses to AZD1222 COVID-19 vaccine. TCRdb keeps only in-frame clones here, not all; method: immunoSEQ multiplex PCR. The data show more than 75,000 clones, with 91% seen just once and around 6.9% held by the top ten. This specimen was peripheral blood, taken on day 0 of AZD1222 vaccination. These receptors all come from an adult in good health. The CDR3 runs from the conserved cysteine through the conserved F or W. Fields, in order: CDR3 length, V gene, clone size, D gene, J gene, CDR3 DNA, CDR3 protein. A D gene is named only where the DNA matches it firmly. Clone size is not always given. Where it is, it says once, few, many or a class for expanded clones.

14	TRBV15	NA	NA	TRBJ1-2	TGTGCCACCAGCAGAGATCGGGCAGTTTGGGGCTACACCTTC	CATSRDRAVWGYTF
16	TRBV27	NA	TRBD1	TRBJ2-2	TGTGCCAGCAGTTTATCAAGGGGGCTCAACACCGGGGAGCTGTTTTTT	CASSLSRGLNTGELFF
15	TRBV5-1	NA	NA	TRBJ1-6	TGCGCCAGCAGCTTGTCGACACTCTATAATTCACCCCTCCACTTT	CASSLSTLYNSPLHF
14	TRBV19	NA	NA	TRBJ2-2	TGTGCCAGTAGTATCAGAACGAACACCGGGGAGCTGTTTTTT	CASSIRTNTGELFF
12	TRBV19	NA	NA	TRBJ1-4	TGTGCCAGTAGTATCGGAGGGGAGCGGGTTCGGTTT	CASSIGGERVRF
15	TRBV28	NA	NA	TRBJ1-4	TGTGCCAGCAGGGGGGGCGGACCAACTAATGAAAAACTGTTTTTT	CASRGGGPTNEKLFF
14	TRBV7-8	NA	NA	TRBJ1-5	TGTGCCAGCAGCGTTAACCAAGTCCTCCCGCCCCAGCATTTT	CASSVNQVLPPQHF
13	TRBV7-2	once	NA	TRBJ1-5	TGTGCCAGCAGGGTGGCGGCCAATCAGCCCCAGCATTTT	CASRVAANQPQHF
17	TRBV4-3	NA	TRBD1	TRBJ2-1	TGCGCCAGCAGCCCGGGAATCTTGGACAGGGACTACAATGAGCAGTTCTTC	CASSPGILDRDYNEQFF
14	TRBV6-5	once	NA	TRBJ1-3	TGTGCCAGCAAACAGATTTACTCTGGAAACACCATATATTTT	CASKQIYSGNTIYF
15	TRBV27	NA	NA	TRBJ1-1	TGTGCCAGCAGGAGGGATACAGGGCGGGGCACTGAAGCTTTCTTT	CASRRDTGRGTEAFF
13	TRBV24-1	NA	NA	TRBJ2-3	TGTGCCACCAGTGATTTGCAGACAGATACGCAGTATTTT	CATSDLQTDTQYF
14	TRBV6-5	NA	TRBD2	TRBJ2-7	TGTGCCAGCATTCAGGGACTAGCGGGCTACGAGCAGTACTTC	CASIQGLAGYEQYF
15	TRBV3-1/TRBV3-2	NA	NA	TRBJ2-5	TGTGCCAGCAGCCAAGCCGCAGGGGCGCAAGAGACCCAGTACTTC	CASSQAAGAQETQYF
13	TRBV7-9	once	TRBD2	TRBJ2-5	TGTGCCAGCAGGATAGCGGGACAAGAGACCCAGTACTTC	CASRIAGQETQYF
14	TRBV4-3	NA	NA	TRBJ1-1	TGCGCCAGCAGCCAGGGGCAGAAAAACACTGAAGCTTTCTTT	CASSQGQKNTEAFF
15	TRBV16	few	NA	TRBJ1-1	TGTGCCAGCAGCCAACCCGGCAGATTGAACACTGAAGCTTTCTTT	CASSQPGRLNTEAFF
14	TRBV20-1	NA	NA	TRBJ2-5	TGCAGTGCTAGTGGAACAGCGGACCAAGAGACCCAGTACTTC	CSASGTADQETQYF
15	TRBV3-1/TRBV3-2	NA	NA	TRBJ1-6	TGTGCCAGCAGCCAAGACAGGCAGCCAAATTCACCCCTCCACTTT	CASSQDRQPNSPLHF
15	TRBV27	once	NA	TRBJ2-1	TGTGCCAGCAGCCCGGACAGCCCCTCCTACAATGAGCAGTTCTTC	CASSPDSPSYNEQFF
14	TRBV18	NA	NA	TRBJ1-1	TGTGCCAGCTCACCAGTGGGGGTGAGCCCTGAAGCTTTCTTT	CASSPVGVSPEAFF
14	TRBV9	NA	TRBD1	TRBJ1-2	TGTGCCAGCAGCGCCCACACAGGGGTGGGGGGCTACACCTTC	CASSAHTGVGGYTF
16	TRBV28	NA	TRBD1	TRBJ1-2	TGTGCCAGCAGTATAGGGACAGGGGATGTTAACTATGGCTACACCTTC	CASSIGTGDVNYGYTF
12	TRBV28	NA	TRBD1	TRBJ2-7	TGTGCCAGCAGTTTCCAGGGGGTAGGGCAGTACTTC	CASSFQGVGQYF
16	TRBV9	NA	NA	TRBJ2-2	TGTGCCAGCAGCCTCAGGGTGTTAGGGGGCACCGGGGAGCTGTTTTTT	CASSLRVLGGTGELFF
15	TRBV6-5	NA	NA	TRBJ2-5	TGTGCCGGCAGTTACTTTTTCGACGGACAAGAGACCCAGTACTTC	CAGSYFFDGQETQYF
16	TRBV2	NA	TRBD1	TRBJ1-3	TGTGCCAGCAGCGGGACAGGGGCCCGCTCTGGAAACACCATATATTTT	CASSGTGARSGNTIYF
15	TRBV7-8	NA	TRBD1	TRBJ1-5	TGTGCCAGCAGCGGGGGGACAGGGGTTGCTCAGCCCCAGCATTTT	CASSGGTGVAQPQHF
16	TRBV24-1	once	NA	TRBJ2-2	TGTGCCACCAGTGACACTTCTAGTGCGAACACCGGGGAGCTGTTTTTT	CATSDTSSANTGELFF
16	TRBV2	NA	TRBD1	TRBJ1-3	TGTGCCAGCACCCTGGACAGGGGCTCGTCTGGAAACACCATATATTTT	CASTLDRGSSGNTIYF
15	TRBV9	NA	NA	TRBJ2-3	TGTGCCAGCAGCGTAGCAGGTACTAGCACAGATACGCAGTATTTT	CASSVAGTSTDTQYF
12	TRBV29-1	NA	NA	TRBJ2-7	TGCAGCGTTGAAGAGGGACAACACGAGCAGTACTTC	CSVEEGQHEQYF
16	TRBV5-4	NA	TRBD1	TRBJ2-1	TGTGCCAGCAGCTTCTGGGACAGGGGAACCTACAATGAGCAGTTCTTC	CASSFWDRGTYNEQFF
13	TRBV5-4	once	NA	TRBJ1-3	TGTGCCAGCAGCCCGGAATCTGGAAACACCATATATTTT	CASSPESGNTIYF
16	TRBV5-4	NA	NA	TRBJ2-5	TGTGCCAGCAGCTTTGGGCGAGGGGGACCACAAGAGACCCAGTACTTC	CASSFGRGGPQETQYF
16	TRBV5-5	NA	NA	TRBJ1-5	TGTGCCAGCAGCTTGGTGGCAGGGATGAGCAATCAGCCCCAGCATTTT	CASSLVAGMSNQPQHF
16	TRBV7-3	NA	TRBD2	TRBJ2-5	TGTGCCAGCAGCTTACTAGCGGGAGGGCTGTGGGAGACCCAGTACTTC	CASSLLAGGLWETQYF
14	TRBV3-1/TRBV3-2	NA	TRBD2	TRBJ2-5	TGTGCCAGCAAGCCTAGCGGGCCCCGGGGGACCCAGTACTTC	CASKPSGPRGTQYF
14	TRBV5-5	NA	TRBD1	TRBJ1-1	TGTGCCAGCAGCCACCCGGGACAGACTCTTGAAGCTTTCTTT	CASSHPGQTLEAFF
15	TRBV27	NA	NA	TRBJ2-1	TGTGCCAGCAGCCCAGGGGCGGCCTCCTACAATGAGCAGTTCTTC	CASSPGAASYNEQFF
13	TRBV5-1	NA	NA	TRBJ1-5	TGCGCCAGCAGCTTGGACGCGGGCATGCTCCAGCATTTT	CASSLDAGMLQHF
12	TRBV30	few	NA	TRBJ1-5	TGTGCCTGGAGTGTAAGCCCTGGGCCCCAGCATTTT	CAWSVSPGPQHF
14	TRBV4-1	NA	TRBD1	TRBJ1-5	TGCGCCAGCAGCTCGGGACAGCCGGGAGAGTCCCAGCATTTT	CASSSGQPGESQHF
16	TRBV19	NA	NA	TRBJ1-2	TGTGCCAGTAGCCCGCGACCCAGGGAAAGGAACTATGGCTACACCTTC	CASSPRPRERNYGYTF
15	TRBV6-5	NA	NA	TRBJ1-2	TGTGCCAGCAGTTACTCGAGTCAGGCTTTCTATGGCTACACCTTC	CASSYSSQAFYGYTF
14	TRBV4-3	NA	NA	TRBJ1-1	TGCGCCAGCAGCCAAGGGTTTGAAGGCACTGAAGCTTTCTTT	CASSQGFEGTEAFF
13	TRBV29-1	NA	NA	TRBJ1-1	TGCAGCGTTGCCGCAGAAGTGAACACTGAAGCTTTCTTT	CSVAAEVNTEAFF
11	TRBV5-1	NA	NA	TRBJ2-1	TGCGCCAGCAGCTTCGGGAATTCACAGTTCTTC	CASSFGNSQFF
16	TRBV7-6	NA	TRBD2	TRBJ2-7	TGTGCCAGCAGCCCGGGGGGGAGTCGAAGCCCCTACGAGCAGTACTTC	CASSPGGSRSPYEQYF
13	TRBV11-2	NA	NA	TRBJ1-1	TGTGCCAGCAGCCGGGAAGTGAACACTGAAGCTTTCTTT	CASSREVNTEAFF
15	TRBV7-2	NA	NA	TRBJ1-2	TGTGCCAGCAGCTTAGGGACAGCGGACTACTATGGCTACACCTTC	CASSLGTADYYGYTF
14	TRBV28	NA	NA	TRBJ1-2	TGTGCCAGCAGTTTGACAGTCCGGGGCTATGGCTACACCTTC	CASSLTVRGYGYTF
17	TRBV5-4	NA	TRBD2	TRBJ2-7	TGTGCCAGCAGCCCAAAGTGGGGAGGGGCGGGCCCCTACGAGCAGTACTTC	CASSPKWGGAGPYEQYF
13	TRBV7-8	NA	NA	TRBJ2-7	TGTGCCAGCAGCTTAGCAGGGATCAACGAGCAGTACTTC	CASSLAGINEQYF
15	TRBV12-5	NA	NA	TRBJ1-2	TGTGCTAGTGGTTCGACAGGACAGCCTGGAGGGGGCTACACCTTC	CASGSTGQPGGGYTF
14	TRBV28	NA	TRBD1	TRBJ1-5	TGTGCCAGCACCGAACCAGACAGGGACCAGCCCCAGCATTTT	CASTEPDRDQPQHF
16	TRBV9	NA	NA	TRBJ2-7	TGTGCCAGCAGCGGCGAGGAGGGGGGGCCATCCTACGAGCAGTACTTC	CASSGEEGGPSYEQYF
16	TRBV7-3	NA	NA	TRBJ2-1	TGTGCCAGCAGCTTAAAGGGAGGAGGAGGGAGGAATGAGCAGTTCTTC	CASSLKGGGGRNEQFF
15	TRBV3-1/TRBV3-2	NA	TRBD2	TRBJ2-3	TGTGCCAGCAGCCTAGCGGGGGGAGTCACAGATACGCAGTATTTT	CASSLAGGVTDTQYF
14	TRBV6-2/TRBV6-3	NA	NA	TRBJ2-7	TGTGCCAGCAGTACCCGGGACCCGCTCTACGAGCAGTACTTC	CASSTRDPLYEQYF